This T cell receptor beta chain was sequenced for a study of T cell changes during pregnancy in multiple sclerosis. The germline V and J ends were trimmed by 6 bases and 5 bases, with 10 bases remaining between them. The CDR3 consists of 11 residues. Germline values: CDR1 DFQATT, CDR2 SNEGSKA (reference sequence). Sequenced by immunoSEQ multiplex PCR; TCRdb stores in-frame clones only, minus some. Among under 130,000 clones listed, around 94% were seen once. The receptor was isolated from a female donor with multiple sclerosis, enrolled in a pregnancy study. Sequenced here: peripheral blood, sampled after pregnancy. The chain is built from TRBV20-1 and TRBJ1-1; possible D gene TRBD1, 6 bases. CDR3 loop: CSARGLTEAFF. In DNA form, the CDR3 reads TGCAGTGCGCGGGGGCTTACTGAAGCTTTCTTT.